Below are 2 T cell receptor beta chains sequenced from a single sample in a study of identical twins. TCRdb ran MiXCR on the 5' RACE reads and lists one entry per CDR3 protein. The table includes 250,000 or so distinct CDR3 sequences, roughly 13% detected once. The data were also submitted as part of a second study, on yellow fever vaccine responses in identical twins.

The sequenced material came from memory (CD45RO+) T cells sorted from blood. All receptors come from a woman aged 18 to 35 in good health.

The gene calls are TRBV10-3 and TRBJ2-3; 10 positions agree with TRBD2. Germline V gene sequence: CDR1 ENHRY, CDR2 SYGVKD. The CDR3 has 17 residues. Unmatched junction bases numbered 7, after V lost 4 bases and J lost 0 bases. In nucleotides, the CDR3 is TGTGCCATCAGTGGTACTAGCGGGGAAGCTAGCACAGATACGCAGTATTTT. Translated: CAISGTSGEASTDTQYF.

This clonotype was seen a handful of times. The V call is TRBV15, the J call TRBJ2-3, with 7 bases fitting TRBD2. The CDR3 sequence is 14 residues long. V lost 4 bases to trimming and J lost 4 bases; unmatched junction nucleotides: 5. The germline V gene has CDR1 LNHNV and CDR2 YYDKDF (reference sequence). The CDR3 DNA sequence: TGTGCCACCAGCATCATGGCGGGAGCAGATACGCAGTATTTT. It translates to CATSIMAGADTQYF. The whole variable domain, remainder taken from reference TRBV15 and TRBJ2-3, is DAMVIQNPRYQVTQFGKPVTLSCSQTLNHNVMYWYQQKSSQAPKLLFHYYDKDFNNEADTPDNFQSRRPNTSFCFLDIRSPGLGDTAMYLCATSIMAGADTQYFGPGTRLTVL.